This is a list of T cell receptor beta chains from one sample in a study of T cell changes during pregnancy in multiple sclerosis. Clones were sequenced by immunoSEQ multiplex PCR, and TCRdb holds only the in-frame ones, with some missing. The sample carries 40,000 to 55,000 clones, less than 95% recorded once. This sample comprised CD8+ T cells from peripheral blood mononuclear cells, obtained in the second trimester of pregnancy. The source of these receptors is a female donor with multiple sclerosis, enrolled in a pregnancy study. The conserved cysteine and the conserved F or W are not part of the CDR3 here. Each record gives: CDR3 protein, J gene, V gene.

CDR3 protein: ASSLWSSGGAWQETQY; J gene: TRBJ2-5; V gene: TRBV7-9
CDR3 protein: ASSVVASGGIDTQY; J gene: TRBJ2-3; V gene: TRBV9
CDR3 protein: ASSLGTGGRHEQY; J gene: TRBJ2-7; V gene: TRBV27
CDR3 protein: ASSPGGYNEQF; J gene: TRBJ2-1; V gene: TRBV9
CDR3 protein: ASSHRTDRGQETQY; J gene: TRBJ2-5; V gene: TRBV4-1
CDR3 protein: AISYTQGTERNEQF; J gene: TRBJ2-1; V gene: TRBV10-3
CDR3 protein: ASSPPGTSLDEQY; J gene: TRBJ2-7; V gene: TRBV11-2
CDR3 protein: ASSIDRADEKLF; J gene: TRBJ1-4; V gene: TRBV19
CDR3 protein: ASSGSLWRGGTGELF; J gene: TRBJ2-2; V gene: TRBV4-3
CDR3 protein: ASSLQGPYEQY; J gene: TRBJ2-7; V gene: TRBV27
CDR3 protein: ASSQGGGYEQY; J gene: TRBJ2-7; V gene: TRBV4-3
CDR3 protein: ASSQPGLGGNEQF; J gene: TRBJ2-1; V gene: TRBV7-8
CDR3 protein: ASSARFGTENEKLF; J gene: TRBJ1-4; V gene: TRBV7-6
CDR3 protein: ASSLFGASATDTQY; J gene: TRBJ2-3; V gene: TRBV7-9
CDR3 protein: ASSPPSDREGWSPLH; J gene: TRBJ1-6; V gene: TRBV19
CDR3 protein: ASSAAVSNQPQH; J gene: TRBJ1-5; V gene: TRBV19
CDR3 protein: ASTSGGGLAKNIQY; J gene: TRBJ2-4; V gene: TRBV4-1
CDR3 protein: ATQETGRSGYT; J gene: TRBJ1-2; V gene: TRBV6-5
CDR3 protein: ASSSGGYTDTQY; J gene: TRBJ2-3; V gene: TRBV6-5
CDR3 protein: ASSREKTGGVLT; J gene: TRBJ2-6; V gene: TRBV4-1
CDR3 protein: ATSRGKTGGGSTEAF; J gene: TRBJ1-1; V gene: TRBV15
CDR3 protein: ASSLNPDWPGGDTQY; J gene: TRBJ2-3; V gene: TRBV7-3
CDR3 protein: ASWLQGRGDNSPLH; J gene: TRBJ1-6; V gene: TRBV2
CDR3 protein: ATMTEANYGYT; J gene: TRBJ1-2; V gene: TRBV6-5
CDR3 protein: SVPPRGLLEGYT; J gene: TRBJ1-2; V gene: TRBV29-1
CDR3 protein: ASRSTENQPQH; J gene: TRBJ1-5; V gene: TRBV28
CDR3 protein: ASWGGRGSEQY; J gene: TRBJ2-7; V gene: TRBV19
CDR3 protein: ASNTGVGTEAF; J gene: TRBJ1-1; V gene: TRBV6-5
CDR3 protein: ASSLGRGVAEAF; J gene: TRBJ1-1; V gene: TRBV11-1
CDR3 protein: ASSANRGGNTEAF; J gene: TRBJ1-1; V gene: TRBV7-6
CDR3 protein: ASSQDDSGDEQY; J gene: TRBJ2-7; V gene: TRBV4-1
CDR3 protein: AISAGTGISNQPQH; J gene: TRBJ1-5; V gene: TRBV10-3
CDR3 protein: ASSYSSSSGYT; J gene: TRBJ1-2; V gene: TRBV6-5
CDR3 protein: ASSLWPTDTQY; J gene: TRBJ2-3; V gene: TRBV27
CDR3 protein: ASSLGGVNTEAF; J gene: TRBJ1-1; V gene: TRBV7-6
CDR3 protein: ASSEGTGTNGEQF; J gene: TRBJ2-1; V gene: TRBV10-2
CDR3 protein: ASSFQAGELF; J gene: TRBJ2-2; V gene: TRBV7-9
CDR3 protein: ASSVARNTGELF; J gene: TRBJ2-2; V gene: TRBV9
CDR3 protein: ASSPYSQDSYEQY; J gene: TRBJ2-7; V gene: TRBV9
CDR3 protein: ASSDYYTDTQY; J gene: TRBJ2-3; V gene: TRBV6-4
CDR3 protein: SVLTLNTEAF; J gene: TRBJ1-1; V gene: TRBV29-1
CDR3 protein: ASSDRGGFYEQY; J gene: TRBJ2-7; V gene: TRBV2
CDR3 protein: ASSGIEQGLRTGELF; J gene: TRBJ2-2; V gene: TRBV19
CDR3 protein: ASSLEQGAGELF; J gene: TRBJ2-2; V gene: TRBV11-2
CDR3 protein: ASSHPPVRDRHLRENEKLF; J gene: TRBJ1-4; V gene: TRBV23-1
CDR3 protein: ASSSILGPGGSGYT; J gene: TRBJ1-2; V gene: TRBV7-6
CDR3 protein: ASRSGQGDEQY; J gene: TRBJ2-7; V gene: TRBV7-9
CDR3 protein: ASSQDASGATSEQY; J gene: TRBJ2-7; V gene: TRBV4-2
CDR3 protein: ASSHLGRGSDYEQY; J gene: TRBJ2-7; V gene: TRBV14
CDR3 protein: AWGEAVYEQY; J gene: TRBJ2-7; V gene: TRBV30
CDR3 protein: ASSVGGQGGVTGELF; J gene: TRBJ2-2; V gene: TRBV9
CDR3 protein: SVPGQMNTEAF; J gene: TRBJ1-1; V gene: TRBV29-1
CDR3 protein: ASSLSSQGTQY; J gene: TRBJ2-5; V gene: TRBV27